The next 15 T cell receptor delta chains were all read from a single sample in a study of gamma-delta T cells after stem cell transplantation. TCRdb reprocessed the RT-PCR reads through CATT. Altogether roughly 3,000 delta-chain clones are present, over 2% being singletons, with the ten largest covering less than 35%. The sequencing sample was made of gamma-delta T cells. Receptor source: a human donor. It is not recorded whose cells these are; they may come from a transplant donor.

Comment on this clone: The protein that TCRdb holds for this DNA derives from a much larger clone and differs from the translated DNA at residues 5 and 6, which likely indicates a read error; the protein shown here is translated from the DNA. V usage is TRDV2 and J usage is TRDJ1; 13 nucleotides agree with TRDD3. Losses at the gene ends were 0 bases for V and 0 bases for J; bases not matched to a gene: 3. The CDR3 covers 17 residues. Germline V gives CDR1 GEAIGNYY, CDR2 EKD. CDR3 bases: TGTGCCTGTGACACCGTACTGGGGGATACGTACACCGATAAACTCATCTTT. Translation: CACDTVLGDTYTDKLIF.

On this clone: A much larger clone lies a single base off, so this may be a read error. This chain joins TRDV2 and TRDJ1; D is perhaps TRDD3 (5 bases). The CDR3 covers 10 residues. CDR1 is GEAIGNYY and CDR2 is EKD in the germline V gene. The CDR3, as DNA: TGTGCCTGTGGCACCCCGTACTGGTTCTTT. Encoded protein: CACGTPYWFF.

Points on this clone: A far larger clone is one nucleotide away, so this likely arose from a read error. At the DNA level, this CDR3 is encoded by other sequences in the same sample as well. The chain uses TRDV2 and TRDJ1; 12 bases are a match to TRDD3. Germline CDR1 is GEAIGNYY and CDR2 is EKD. This CDR3 comprises 19 residues. This chain's CDR3 is CACDPVLGDTQLYTDKLIF. Written as DNA, the CDR3 is TGTGCCTGTGACCCGGTACTGGGGGATACACAGTTGTACACCGACAAACTCATCTTT.

With regard to this clone: The amino acid sequence in TCRdb belongs to a much larger clone and departs from this DNA's translation at residue 5, likely a sequencing read error; the sequence shown is translated from the DNA. The chain uses TRDV2 and TRDJ1; no definite D call. Between the trimmed V and J ends, which lost 3 bases and 1 base, there was a span of 11 bases. Germline lookup yields CDR1 GEAIGNYY and CDR2 EKD. The CDR3 sequence is 14 residues long. CDR3 nucleotide sequence: TGTGCCTGTGACGCCATTCATCGCACCGATAAACTCATCTTT. Its translation is CACDAIHRTDKLIF.

This clone was picked up many times. A read error is the likely source, as a far larger clone sits one nucleotide away. V is TRDV2 and J is TRDJ1; tentatively, D is TRDD3 (5 bases). The germline CDR1 and CDR2 sequences are GEAIGNYY and EKD. The CDR3 totals 17 residues. Here the CDR3 reads CARDTVGVGLYTDKLIF. The CDR3 DNA is TGTGCCCGTGACACCGTTGGGGTCGGATTATACACCGATAAACTCATCTTT.

This clone occurred a few times. At residue 10, the DNA translation does not agree with TCRdb's protein; the protein displayed here is the one encoded by the DNA. This chain connects TRDV2 to TRDJ3, with TRDD3 as a possible D gene (6 bases). The CDR3 is 23 amino acids. CDR1 is GEAIGNYY, CDR2 EKD, per germline. The V gene lost 0 bases and the J gene lost 0 bases, with 26 bases spanning the gap. In DNA, the CDR3 is TGTGCCTGTGACACCGTCGTTGGGGGCCTTTCGGAAGGGGACTCCTGGGACACCCGACAGATGTTTTTC. Translated, it gives CACDTVVGGLSEGDSWDTRQMFF.

This clone was seen a few times. This DNA's translation differs at residue 12 from TCRdb's protein, which comes from a much larger clone; a read error is likely, and the protein shown is translated from the DNA. This rearrangement joins TRDV2 to TRDJ1; TRDD3 agrees at 7 bases. This CDR3 region has 16 residues. Germline CDR1 reads GEAIGNYY; CDR2 reads EKD. Here the CDR3 DNA reads TGTGCCTGTGACACCGTGGGGGAGGGGGACACCGAAAAACTCATCTTT. Protein: CACDTVGEGDTEKLIF.

This clone rates as large. The sample holds other DNA sequences that translate to the same CDR3. The chain couples TRDV2 to TRDJ1; unclear D gene. Germline V gene lookup returns CDR1 GEAIGNYY and CDR2 EKD. The CDR3 is made up of 16 amino acids. Trimming cost V 0 bases and J 3 bases, with 16 bases left between them. The CDR3 DNA reads as TGTGCCTGTGACACCGTCACAGCGATGAAGGCCGATAAACTCATCTTT. Encoded protein: CACDTVTAMKADKLIF.

Comments on this clone: A much larger clone lies one base from this, so it may be a read error. Different DNA sequences within this sample yield the same CDR3. V usage is TRDV2 and J usage is TRDJ1; D may be TRDD3 (6 bases). The CDR3 extends over 22 amino acids. The germline V and J ends were trimmed by 7 bases and 9 bases, with 47 bases remaining between them. CDR1 and CDR2 (germline): GEAIGNYY, EKD. The CDR3 region is CACDPLLSGAGEYASTGRELIF. Here the CDR3 DNA reads TGTGCCTGCGACCCGCTTCTCTCCGGCGCTGGGGAGTACGCGTCGACGGGTCGGGAACTCATCTTT.

This clone was picked up a small number of times. The mismatch at residue 5 between this DNA's translation and the TCRdb protein of a much larger clone likely reflects a read error; the protein shown is translated from the DNA. The genes are TRDV2 and TRDJ1, with D tentatively TRDD3 (6 bases). CDR3 length: 15 residues. Germline CDR1 is GEAIGNYY and CDR2 is EKD. V was clipped by 3 bases and J by 5 bases, with 18 bases between them. CDR3 amino acids: CACDALGTPKDKLIF. The CDR3 region has the DNA TGTGCCTGTGACGCGCTGGGGACCCCGAAGGATAAACTCATCTTT.

This clone has more than one count but fewer than ten. Only one base separates this from a far larger clonotype, so it likely reflects a read error. Different DNA sequences within this sample yield the same CDR3. The V call is TRDV2, the J call TRDJ1; 10 bases match TRDD3. The CDR3 spans 17 residues. Per germline, CDR1 GEAIGNYY and CDR2 EKD. CDR3 loop: CACDTVGGYGDTDKLIF. CDR3 coding DNA: TGTGCCTGTGACACTGTAGGGGGATACGGTGACACCGATAAGCTCATCTTT.

A few counts support this clone. A far larger clone is one base from this, pointing to a likely read error. This specimen includes other DNA sequences encoding the same CDR3. This rearrangement joins TRDV2 to TRDJ1; 7 nucleotides align to TRDD3. Germline V CDR1 and CDR2: GEAIGNYY, EKD. The trim removed 1 base at V and 1 base at J, leaving 11 bases unmatched. This CDR3 spans 17 amino acids. The DNA for the CDR3 is TGTGCCTGTGACACAGTGGGGGACATAAGGTCCACCGATAAACTCATCTTT. This gives the protein CACDTVGDIRSTDKLIF.

This clone is medium-sized within its sample. The chain couples TRDV2 to TRDJ1; 11 bases are a match to TRDD3. The J segment lost 7 bases and the V segment lost 0 bases, leaving 12 bases of the junction unmatched. This CDR3 spans 17 amino acids. Germline V gene lookup returns CDR1 GEAIGNYY and CDR2 EKD. CDR3 sequence: CACDTLLLGDMRPKLIF. The CDR3 region has the DNA TGTGCCTGTGACACCTTATTACTGGGGGATATGCGGCCTAAACTCATCTTT.

There are a few counts of this clone. One base away lies a much larger clone, so this may be a sequencing read error. In the same sample, other DNA sequences code for this CDR3. The chain employs TRDV2 and TRDJ1, with 8 nucleotides matching TRDD3. Germline V CDR1 and CDR2: GEAIGNYY, EKD. The CDR3 is 15 residues long. CDR3 in DNA: TGCGCCTGTGACGGTTTGGGGGATGACACCGATAAACTCATCTTT. As protein: CACDGLGDDTDKLIF.

On this clone: Germline and junction disagree at one end, which may indicate a read error. The chain links TRDV2 to TRDJ3; 8 bases align to TRDD3. The V gene's germline CDR1 is GEAIGNYY and CDR2 EKD. CDR3 length: 21 amino acids. CDR3 nucleotides: TGTGCCTGTGACACCGCCGGTACTGGGGGTGCCGCGTCCTGGGACACCCGACAGATGTTCTTC. Residues: CACDTAGTGGAASWDTRQMFF.